This T cell receptor beta chain was identified during a study of human T cells and chemical hapten exposure. Study summary: Readings were taken at 6 days from patch tests that had applied 0.01% DPC to the upper back.

Trimming removed 5 bases from V and 1 base from J, with 12 bases in between. Germline loops: CDR1 SGDLS, CDR2 YYNGEE. The CDR3 totals 15 residues. Library construction involved attaching unique molecular identifiers to individual cDNA molecules, which allowed quantitative, reproducible TCR counting. TCRdb recomputed calls from the RACE reads with MiXCR, one row per CDR3 protein. The data contain about 120,000 distinct CDR3 sequences, less than 15% of them singletons. This clonotype was observed a few times. Documented time point: pre-sensitization, week 0. Treatment denoted: therapeutic diphenylcyclopropenone sensitization with weekly scalp DPC. Each patch test followed a blood draw.

The receptor was derived from a woman under 30 with alopecia areata. Some clones in this sample may be carry-over from other donors' samples. The sample in question was whole blood, obtained in connection with sensitization to the hapten diphenylcyclopropenone (DPC). The V call is TRBV9, the J call TRBJ2-2; D perhaps matches TRBD2 (5 bases). CDR3 loop: CASSPRAGNTGELFF. The CDR3 DNA reads TGTGCCAGCAGTCCGAGGGCAGGGAACACCGGGGAGCTGTTTTTT.